Below are 27 T cell receptor beta chains sequenced from a single sample in a study of T-cell reconstitution after alpha-beta-depleted transplantation in children. It was with unique molecular identifiers that the TCRbeta library was prepared. TCRdb itself ran the PCR reads through MiXCR, one entry per CDR3 protein. The table has 97,000 or so distinct CDR3 sequences, 4.5% to 7.5% seen once. The sample was PBMCs, mostly from graft donor cells, taken 60 days after TCRalphabeta/CD19-depleted stem cell transplant. The receptor set was obtained from a female patient aged 2-10 years who had a stem cell transplant for Fanconi anemia, so the T cells may come from the graft donor.

This clonotype was seen repeatedly, ten times or more. The V and J genes are TRBV29-1 and TRBJ2-7, with a possible D match to TRBD1 (5 bases). The CDR3 has 12 residues. Germline loops: CDR1 SQVTM, CDR2 ANQGSEA. V lost 8 bases and J 7 bases, leaving 18 bases between the germline ends. CDR3 sequence: CSFWGILGEQYF. The DNA of the CDR3 is TGCAGCTTCTGGGGCATACTGGGGGAGCAGTACTTC.

This clonotype was seen ten or more times. The chain couples TRBV6-4 to TRBJ2-1; 14 bases align to TRBD2. This CDR3 spans 16 amino acids. Germline V gene sequence: CDR1 MRHNA, CDR2 SNTAGT. With V trimmed by 3 bases and J by 8 bases, 6 bases remained unmatched. The CDR3: CASSEFGTSGSDEQFF. Written as DNA, the CDR3 is TGTGCCAGCAGTGAGTTCGGGACTAGCGGGAGCGATGAGCAGTTCTTC.

This chain links TRBV25-1 with TRBJ2-5; D is ambiguous. This CDR3 region has 13 residues. CDR1 and CDR2 from the germline V gene are MGHDK and SYGVNS. Trimming stripped 2 bases from V and 4 bases from J, with 8 bases between. CDR3 bases: TGTGCCAGCAGTGAAACGGGTCGAGAGACCCAGTACTTC. This gives the protein CASSETGRETQYF.

Many counts were recorded for this clonotype. The rearrangement joins TRBV7-9 to TRBJ2-7; 12 bases agree with TRBD1. Germline values: CDR1 SEHNR, CDR2 FQNEAQ (reference sequence). V was pared by 0 bases and J by 4 bases, with 4 bases of the junction left unmatched. CDR3 length: 16 amino acids. CDR3 region: CASSLAGTGGRYEQYF. CDR3 nucleotides: TGTGCCAGCAGCTTAGCGGGGACAGGGGGCAGGTACGAGCAGTACTTC.

This clonotype was detected many times. The chain has TRBV5-4 and TRBJ2-5; D remains unclear. V was pared by 3 bases and J by 2 bases, with 5 bases between. The CDR3 runs 12 residues. The germline V gene encodes CDR1 SGHNT and CDR2 YYREEE (reference sequence). CDR3 bases: TGTGCCAGCAGCTCCGGGCAAGAGACCCAGTACTTC. Translated, it gives CASSSGQETQYF.

In its sample, this clonotype was seen many times. The J gene is TRBJ1-1, the V gene TRBV29-1; a weak D match, TRBD1 (5 bases). The CDR3 consists of 11 residues. Germline CDR1 is SQVTM and CDR2 is ANQGSEA. Trimming removed 6 bases at V and 3 bases at J, with 8 bases between. CDR3 amino acids: CSVSGYTEAFF. As DNA, the CDR3 is TGCAGCGTCTCAGGGTACACTGAAGCTTTCTTT.

This clonotype was recorded at least ten times. V is TRBV3-1 and J is TRBJ2-1; D is unresolved. The CDR3 length is 11 residues. Trimming left V 0 bases short and J 8 bases short, with 2 bases between. CDR1 LGHDT and CDR2 YNNKEL come from the germline V gene (reference sequence). The CDR3 sequence is CASSQDHEQFF. CDR3 sequence (DNA): TGTGCCAGCAGCCAAGATCATGAGCAGTTCTTC.

The chain employs TRBV19 and TRBJ2-1; TRBD2 might be the D (6 bases). Germline CDR1 reads LNHDA; CDR2 reads SQIVND (reference sequence). The CDR3 covers 16 residues. Between the trimmed V and J ends, which lost 8 bases and 0 bases, there was a span of 17 bases. The CDR3 DNA reads as TGTGCCAGTGGGAGGTCCGGGACTGACTCCTACAATGAGCAGTTCTTC. It codes for CASGRSGTDSYNEQFF. The complete variable domain, with remaining parts taken from reference TRBV19 and TRBJ2-1, reads DGGITQSPKYLFRKEGQNVTLSCEQNLNHDAMYWYRQDPGQGLRLIYYSQIVNDFQKGDIAEGYSVSREKKESFPLTVTSAQKNPTAFYLCASGRSGTDSYNEQFFGPGTRLTVL.

The sample holds a few counts of this clonotype. The J gene is TRBJ2-7, the V gene TRBV5-1; TRBD2 matches 9 bases. The CDR3 is 16 residues long. Looked up from germline, CDR1 is SGHRS and CDR2 is YFSETQ. The junction had 14 bases not matched to a gene; V was cut back by 3 bases and J by 7 bases. Here the CDR3 DNA reads TGCGCCAGCAGCTACCTCATAGCGGGAGAGGCAGTTGAGCAGTACTTC. This translates into CASSYLIAGEAVEQYF.

The V call is TRBV30, the J call TRBJ2-3; 15 nucleotides match TRBD2. In germline, CDR1 is GTSNPN, CDR2 SVGIG (reference sequence). The CDR3 contains 17 residues. Trimming took 2 bases from V and 0 from J; bases not matched to a gene: 3. CDR3 amino acids: CAWSIGLAGGSTDTQYF. CDR3 nucleotides: TGTGCCTGGAGTATCGGACTAGCGGGGGGGAGCACAGATACGCAGTATTTT.

This chain links TRBV5-8 with TRBJ1-5; D is unclear. The CDR3 is made up of 13 amino acids. Germline assignment: CDR1 SGHTS and CDR2 YDEGEE. The V and J ends lost 2 bases and 4 bases respectively, with 7 bases between them. The CDR3 spells CASSFIPNQPQHF. The CDR3 DNA reads as TGTGCCAGCAGCTTTATACCTAATCAGCCCCAGCATTTT.

This clonotype has a count of ten or more. The chain combines TRBV12-3 or TRBV12-4 with TRBJ2-2; TRBD2 aligns across 10 bases. The CDR3 has 14 residues. Trimming took 9 bases from V and 4 from J; bases not matched to a gene: 5. Here the CDR3 reads CASTGTSVTGELFF. The CDR3 DNA reads as TGTGCCAGTACCGGGACTAGCGTCACCGGGGAGCTGTTTTTT.

The V call is TRBV15, the J call TRBJ1-6, with D unresolved. The CDR3 is 18 amino acids. CDR1 and CDR2 (germline): LNHNV, YYDKDF (reference sequence). V lost 0 bases and J 4 bases, leaving 16 bases between the germline ends. The CDR3 loop reads CATSRDPFRREYNSPLHF. The CDR3 coding sequence is TGTGCCACCAGCAGAGATCCGTTCCGGAGGGAATATAATTCACCCCTCCACTTT. Based on the CDR3 plus reference TRBV15 and TRBJ1-6, the full variable domain is DAMVIQNPRYQVTQFGKPVTLSCSQTLNHNVMYWYQQKSSQAPKLLFHYYDKDFNNEADTPDNFQSRRPNTSFCFLDIRSPGLGDTAMYLCATSRDPFRREYNSPLHFGNGTRLTVT.

V and J are TRBV4-2 and TRBJ1-2; D ambiguous. The CDR3 totals 13 residues. Per germline, CDR1 LGHNA and CDR2 YNFKEQ. V was pared by 0 bases and J by 5 bases, with 7 bases between. CDR3 nucleotides: TGTGCCAGCAGCCAAGATGTTCGATATGGCTACACCTTC. This sequence encodes CASSQDVRYGYTF.

This clonotype appeared many times. V is TRBV9 and J is TRBJ1-1; D call uncertain. Per germline, CDR1 SGDLS and CDR2 YYNGEE. This CDR3 is built from 12 residues. V was trimmed by 0 bases and J by 6 bases, leaving 6 bases between them. The CDR3 region is CASSVGGPEAFF. In DNA, the CDR3 is TGTGCCAGCAGCGTAGGCGGACCTGAAGCTTTCTTT.

This clonotype was counted a few times. The chain couples TRBV19 to TRBJ2-7; the match to TRBD2 covers 10 bases. CDR1 and CDR2 from the germline V gene are LNHDA and SQIVND (reference sequence). The CDR3 sequence is 17 residues long. V trimming: 5 bases; J trimming: 4 bases; junction bases outside the gene matches: 14. The CDR3 here is CASSPQSGRARGYEQYF. In DNA form, the CDR3 reads TGTGCCAGTAGTCCCCAGAGCGGGAGGGCCCGCGGTTACGAGCAGTACTTC.

The CDR3 loop is CASSLFAIPSTDTQYF. Written as DNA, the CDR3 is TGTGCCAGCAGTTTATTTGCCATTCCTAGCACAGATACGCAGTATTTT. The chain joins TRBV27 to TRBJ2-3; D gene unclear. The CDR3 runs 16 residues. CDR1 and CDR2 from the germline V gene are MNHEY and SMNVEV (reference sequence). The V end lost 1 base, the J end lost 0 bases, and 11 bases lay between the germline ends.

This clonotype occurred many times. V is TRBV29-1 and J is TRBJ2-2, with 8 bases lining up with TRBD1. V shed 6 bases and J 0 bases; nucleotides not matched to a gene: 0. CDR1 is SQVTM and CDR2 is ANQGSEA in the germline V gene. The CDR3 spans 13 residues. This chain's CDR3 is CSVDRANTGELFF. In DNA, the CDR3 is TGCAGCGTGGACAGGGCGAACACCGGGGAGCTGTTTTTT.

This clonotype was seen a few times. The V and J genes are TRBV28 and TRBJ2-4, with a tentative D call TRBD2 (6 bases). Between the trimmed V and J ends, which lost 3 bases and 9 bases, there was a span of 15 bases. The CDR3 consists of 14 residues. Germline CDR1 and CDR2: MDHEN and SYDVKM. Written as DNA, the CDR3 is TGTGCCAGCAGTTTGGCCGGGAGTACGGTCATTCAGTACTTC. Protein sequence: CASSLAGSTVIQYF.

The rearrangement joins TRBV5-1 to TRBJ2-1; 13 nucleotides match TRBD2. Germline values: CDR1 SGHRS, CDR2 YFSETQ. V lost 0 bases and J lost 7; bases outside the gene matches: 1. The CDR3 covers 15 residues. The CDR3 nucleotides are TGCGCCAGCAGCTTGGGACTAGCGGGAGGAAATGAGCAGTTCTTC. Translation gives CASSLGLAGGNEQFF.

This clonotype was counted many times. The V call is TRBV12-3 or TRBV12-4, the J call TRBJ1-5; D uncertain. CDR3 length: 12 amino acids. V was cut by 7 bases and J by 4 bases, with 8 bases left in between. CDR3 DNA: TGTGCCAGCAAGTCTCCGAATCAGCCCCAGCATTTT. Encoded protein: CASKSPNQPQHF.

This clonotype is medium-sized in the sample. This sequence joins TRBV7-3 and TRBJ2-3; TRBD2 aligns across 7 bases. The CDR3 spans 14 residues. V lost 2 bases, J lost 1 base, and 0 bases stayed unmatched. Germline V gene lookup returns CDR1 SGHTA and CDR2 FQGTGA. DNA of the CDR3: TGTGCCAGCAGCTTAGCGGGGGGCACAGATACGCAGTATTTT. Translating gives CASSLAGGTDTQYF.

As regards this clonotype: At one of its ends the junction is not consistent with the germline gene, which may arise from a read error. This chain joins TRBV20-1 and TRBJ2-1; 8 bases agree with TRBD2. CDR3 size: 16 residues. Per the germline V gene, CDR1 is DFQATT and CDR2 is SNEGSKA (reference sequence). The CDR3 DNA is TGCTGTGCTAGAGATCAGAAGGGACTAGTTCCCAATGAGCAGTTCTTC. Protein sequence: CCARDQKGLVPNEQFF.

The gene calls are TRBV20-1 and TRBJ2-1, with D tentatively TRBD2 (6 bases). Trimming took 3 bases from V and 9 from J, leaving 21 bases between them. This CDR3 has 15 amino acids. In germline, CDR1 is DFQATT, CDR2 SNEGSKA (reference sequence). The CDR3, as DNA: TGCAGTGCTAGTTTAACGGGCGGGGAGCATTGTGAGCAGTTCTTC. Translation: CSASLTGGEHCEQFF.

This clonotype was found a few times. The chain links TRBV3-1 to TRBJ2-7; D unclear. Germline assignment: CDR1 LGHDT and CDR2 YNNKEL (reference sequence). The V end was cut by 3 bases, the J end by 1 base, with 16 bases between. The CDR3 spans 16 residues. The CDR3 reads CASSQPFGAASYEQYF. As DNA, the CDR3 is TGTGCCAGCAGCCAGCCCTTTGGCGCGGCTTCCTACGAGCAGTACTTC.

At least ten counts were recorded for this clonotype. V gene TRBV20-1 combines with J gene TRBJ2-1, with D possibly matching TRBD2 (5 bases). Germline lookup yields CDR1 DFQATT and CDR2 SNEGSKA (reference sequence). This CDR3 is built from 13 residues. V was pared by 8 bases and J by 7 bases, with 18 bases between. The CDR3 sequence is CSPVSGELNEQFF. The CDR3 bases are TGCAGTCCCGTGAGTGGGGAGCTAAATGAGCAGTTCTTC.

J is TRBJ1-5 and V is TRBV12-3 or TRBV12-4; 7 bases are a match to TRBD1. CDR3 size: 14 residues. The V segment lost 4 bases and the J segment 2 bases; nucleotides outside the gene matches: 2. In nucleotides, the CDR3 is TGTGCCAGCAGTTGGGACAGCCGCAATCAGCCCCAGCATTTT. Translating gives CASSWDSRNQPQHF.